This is a list of T cell receptor beta chains from one sample in a study of beta chain features in type 1 diabetes. The table came from immunoSEQ multiplex PCR; TCRdb's copy has only in-frame clones and leaves some out. Among some 640,000 clones listed, around 15% were seen once. The sequencing input was naive CD4+ T cells from blood. The receptors derive from a man aged 18 to 29 with type 1 diabetes. Each CDR3 is given with its conserved first and last residue. D genes are given only for firm matches. Rows may omit the clone size; those that give it use once, few, many or a size class.

CDR3 DNA: TGCGCCAGCAGCTCGACCACAGATACGCAGTATTTT
CDR3 protein: CASSSTTDTQYF
clone size: few
D gene: NA
V gene: TRBV5-1
J gene: TRBJ2-3

CDR3 DNA: TGCAGCGTTCGACGGGCCAACACTGAAGCTTTCTTT
CDR3 protein: CSVRRANTEAFF
clone size: few
D gene: NA
V gene: TRBV29-1
J gene: TRBJ1-1

CDR3 DNA: TGTGCCTGGAAGAGGGAAAGGGACAAGACCCAGTACTTC
CDR3 protein: CAWKRERDKTQYF
clone size: NA
D gene: NA
V gene: TRBV30
J gene: TRBJ2-5

CDR3 DNA: TGTGCCAGCAGCTTAGCGCGCCTAGCGGGTCCAAAAAACATTCAGTACTTC
CDR3 protein: CASSLARLAGPKNIQYF
clone size: NA
D gene: TRBD2
V gene: TRBV7-8
J gene: TRBJ2-4

CDR3 DNA: TGTGCCAGCAGCCCGGGAGGTACGGGGCCCACAGATACGCAGTATTTT
CDR3 protein: CASSPGGTGPTDTQYF
clone size: once
D gene: TRBD2
V gene: TRBV7-3
J gene: TRBJ2-3

CDR3 DNA: TGTGCCAGCAGTTCATGGGGGGGACAGCGATACAATGAGCAGTTCTTC
CDR3 protein: CASSSWGGQRYNEQFF
clone size: few
D gene: NA
V gene: TRBV6-5
J gene: TRBJ2-1

CDR3 DNA: TGTGCCAGCAGTCCTGGCTCGGTCCTAGCCAAAAACATTCAGTACTTC
CDR3 protein: CASSPGSVLAKNIQYF
clone size: few
D gene: NA
V gene: TRBV28
J gene: TRBJ2-4

CDR3 DNA: TGCAGCGTTCACTTCGGGACAGCTGGGGGGACCCAGTACTTC
CDR3 protein: CSVHFGTAGGTQYF
clone size: NA
D gene: TRBD1
V gene: TRBV29-1
J gene: TRBJ2-5

CDR3 DNA: TGTGCCAGCAGTGAAGCAGAGCTAGCAGGCGAGCAGTACTTC
CDR3 protein: CASSEAELAGEQYF
clone size: NA
D gene: NA
V gene: TRBV2
J gene: TRBJ2-7

CDR3 DNA: TGTGCCAGCAGCGTAGGTATTACTCACACAGATACGCAGTATTTT
CDR3 protein: CASSVGITHTDTQYF
clone size: NA
D gene: NA
V gene: TRBV9
J gene: TRBJ2-3

CDR3 DNA: TGTGCCAGCAACGCGGACGGTGGGGTATTCACAGATACGCAGTATTTT
CDR3 protein: CASNADGGVFTDTQYF
clone size: few
D gene: NA
V gene: TRBV7-9
J gene: TRBJ2-3

CDR3 DNA: TGTGCCAGCAGCGATTTTAGCGGTGACAATGAGCAGTTCTTC
CDR3 protein: CASSDFSGDNEQFF
clone size: NA
D gene: NA
V gene: TRBV9
J gene: TRBJ2-1

CDR3 DNA: TGTGCCAGCAGTGCCATGGGACGGGGGAACACCGGGGAGCTGTTTTTT
CDR3 protein: CASSAMGRGNTGELFF
clone size: NA
D gene: NA
V gene: TRBV6-4
J gene: TRBJ2-2

CDR3 DNA: TGCGCCAGCAGCTCAAGCGACAGGGTTGGCTACACCTTC
CDR3 protein: CASSSSDRVGYTF
clone size: NA
D gene: TRBD1
V gene: TRBV5-1
J gene: TRBJ1-2

CDR3 DNA: TGTGCCAGCAGCTTGGCCGGGACAGGGCTTACCCAGCCCCAGCATTTT
CDR3 protein: CASSLAGTGLTQPQHF
clone size: few
D gene: TRBD1
V gene: TRBV5-6
J gene: TRBJ1-5

CDR3 DNA: TGTGCCAGCAGGTTGGAGACTAATGAAAAACTGTTTTTT
CDR3 protein: CASRLETNEKLFF
clone size: NA
D gene: NA
V gene: TRBV2
J gene: TRBJ1-4

CDR3 DNA: TGTGCCACCAGGCGGGATTCCAATCAGCCCCAGCATTTT
CDR3 protein: CATRRDSNQPQHF
clone size: NA
D gene: NA
V gene: TRBV15
J gene: TRBJ1-5

CDR3 DNA: TGTGCCAGCAGCTTCGACAGGGGAACTGAAGCTTTCTTT
CDR3 protein: CASSFDRGTEAFF
clone size: few
D gene: TRBD1
V gene: TRBV7-3
J gene: TRBJ1-1

CDR3 DNA: TGTGCCAGCAGTTACTCGTCCCCCGGCCTCCAAGAGACCCAGTACTTC
CDR3 protein: CASSYSSPGLQETQYF
clone size: NA
D gene: NA
V gene: TRBV6-6
J gene: TRBJ2-5

CDR3 DNA: TGTGCCTGGAGTACGATGGGGGTTAGCAATCAGCCCCAGCATTTT
CDR3 protein: CAWSTMGVSNQPQHF
clone size: NA
D gene: NA
V gene: TRBV30
J gene: TRBJ1-5

CDR3 DNA: TGTGCCAGCACTATCACGACCCAGGGGGGAAGCGGCTACACCTTC
CDR3 protein: CASTITTQGGSGYTF
clone size: few
D gene: TRBD1
V gene: TRBV7-2
J gene: TRBJ1-2

CDR3 DNA: TGTGCCAGCTCACCTGGACTTACCAATGAGCAGTTCTTC
CDR3 protein: CASSPGLTNEQFF
clone size: NA
D gene: NA
V gene: TRBV18
J gene: TRBJ2-1

CDR3 DNA: TGTGCCAGCAGCTTGGAGGGACACAACTATGGCTACACCTTC
CDR3 protein: CASSLEGHNYGYTF
clone size: NA
D gene: NA
V gene: TRBV5-6
J gene: TRBJ1-2

CDR3 DNA: TGCAGCGTTGAAAGGGGCAGCTACGAGCAGTACTTC
CDR3 protein: CSVERGSYEQYF
clone size: NA
D gene: NA
V gene: TRBV29-1
J gene: TRBJ2-7

CDR3 DNA: TGTGCCTGGAGTGTAAGACAGTGGTATAGCACAGATACGCAGTATTTT
CDR3 protein: CAWSVRQWYSTDTQYF
clone size: few
D gene: NA
V gene: TRBV30
J gene: TRBJ2-3

CDR3 DNA: TGCGCCAGCAGCCAAGATCCGCGGGCCTCTGGCTATGGCTACACCTTC
CDR3 protein: CASSQDPRASGYGYTF
clone size: NA
D gene: NA
V gene: TRBV4-1
J gene: TRBJ1-2

CDR3 DNA: TGTGCCAGCAGTGAGGGCTCTGGGGCCAACGTCCTGACTTTC
CDR3 protein: CASSEGSGANVLTF
clone size: NA
D gene: NA
V gene: TRBV7-3
J gene: TRBJ2-6

CDR3 DNA: TGTGCCTGGAGTCCCCCCCTAGCGGACTACTACAATGAGCAGTTCTTC
CDR3 protein: CAWSPPLADYYNEQFF
clone size: NA
D gene: TRBD2
V gene: TRBV30
J gene: TRBJ2-1

CDR3 DNA: TGTGCCTGGAGTCTCGGACAGGGGGGGAACATTCAGTACTTC
CDR3 protein: CAWSLGQGGNIQYF
clone size: few
D gene: TRBD1
V gene: TRBV30
J gene: TRBJ2-4

CDR3 DNA: TGTGCCAGCAGCCCCCAGCCAGAGTACACCGGGGAGCTGTTTTTT
CDR3 protein: CASSPQPEYTGELFF
clone size: NA
D gene: NA
V gene: TRBV4-2
J gene: TRBJ2-2

CDR3 DNA: TGTGCCAGCAGGTACGGGAGCTCCTACGAGCAGTACTTC
CDR3 protein: CASRYGSSYEQYF
clone size: few
D gene: NA
V gene: TRBV2
J gene: TRBJ2-7

CDR3 DNA: TGTGCCAGCACTCCATCCGGGAGGGATGAAGCTTTCTTT
CDR3 protein: CASTPSGRDEAFF
clone size: once
D gene: NA
V gene: TRBV28
J gene: TRBJ1-1

CDR3 DNA: TGTGCCAGCAGCCGACAGAGGGAGACCCAGTACTTC
CDR3 protein: CASSRQRETQYF
clone size: few
D gene: NA
V gene: TRBV14
J gene: TRBJ2-5

CDR3 DNA: TGCGCCAGCAGCCAAGAGGCCACCCGGGAGGGAACCTACGAGCAGTACTTC
CDR3 protein: CASSQEATREGTYEQYF
clone size: few
D gene: TRBD2
V gene: TRBV4-1
J gene: TRBJ2-7

CDR3 DNA: TGTGCCAGCAGTGGGGGGTTAAGCACAGATACGCAGTATTTT
CDR3 protein: CASSGGLSTDTQYF
clone size: once
D gene: NA
V gene: TRBV9
J gene: TRBJ2-3

CDR3 DNA: TGTGCCAGCTCACCGCTTGGATCCAGTCGCTACGAGCAGTACTTC
CDR3 protein: CASSPLGSSRYEQYF
clone size: few
D gene: NA
V gene: TRBV18
J gene: TRBJ2-7

CDR3 DNA: TGCGCCAGCAGCCGAAATACAATAGGGACAGGGAGGGAGACCCAGTACTTC
CDR3 protein: CASSRNTIGTGRETQYF
clone size: NA
D gene: TRBD1
V gene: TRBV5-1
J gene: TRBJ2-5

CDR3 DNA: TGTGCCACCTCAACCGGGGGGTCCTACGAGCAGTACTTC
CDR3 protein: CATSTGGSYEQYF
clone size: few
D gene: TRBD2
V gene: TRBV15
J gene: TRBJ2-7